This T cell receptor (beta chain) was retrieved from a study of kidney transplant recipient with SARS-CoV-2 infection. TCRdb re-called the reads with MiXCR, one entry per CDR3 protein. The profile shows fewer than 250,000 distinct CDR3 sequences, more than 25% of them singletons. Trimming took off 0 bases at V and 5 bases at J, with 11 bases between the two ends. The CDR3 is made up of 14 amino acids. Germline CDR1 reads DFQATT; CDR2 reads SNEGSKA (reference sequence). In the case of this clonotype: A much bigger clone sits one base away, suggesting this may be a read error.

Sequences were derived from a blood sample, sampled at baseline and between days 110 and 120 from a kidney transplant recipient. The J gene is TRBJ1-5, the V gene TRBV20-1, with D unclear. The receptor was isolated from a male patient aged 25-45 years who had COVID-19 and was a kidney transplant recipient. The graft donor may be the source of some T cells. CDR3 protein: CSARDLGVDQPQHF. The CDR3 DNA reads as TGCAGTGCTAGAGATTTGGGAGTAGATCAGCCCCAGCATTTT.